These 22 T cell receptor beta chains share one sample of origin, sequenced in a study of T cell responses to AZD1222 COVID-19 vaccine. TCRdb keeps only in-frame clones here, not all; method: immunoSEQ multiplex PCR. This table has some 120,000 clones, approximately 85% appearing once. Source: peripheral blood, taken on day 0 of AZD1222 vaccination. These receptors came from an adult in good health.

The gene calls are TRBV4-1 and TRBJ1-1; D may be TRBD1 (5 bases). Trimming removed 1 base at V and 3 bases at J, with 21 bases between. CDR3 length: 18 residues. Looked up from germline, CDR1 is MGHRA and CDR2 is YSYEKL. The CDR3 DNA reads as TGCGCCAGCAGCCAAGTAGGGGAATGGGGCGCGAGTCACACTGAAGCTTTCTTT. Translation: CASSQVGEWGASHTEAFF.

V gene TRBV2 combines with J gene TRBJ1-4; unclear D gene. Trimming took off 8 bases at V and 2 bases at J, with 6 bases between the two ends. CDR1 is SNHLY and CDR2 is FYNNEI in the germline V gene. This CDR3 spans 12 amino acids. The CDR3 is CASGRTNEKLFF. The CDR3 DNA reads TGTGCCAGCGGGCGGACTAATGAAAAACTGTTTTTT.

Only one count was recorded for this clone. The chain links TRBV24-1 to TRBJ2-1, with D perhaps matching TRBD2 (6 bases). Trimming removed 0 bases at V and 8 bases at J, with 13 bases between. The CDR3 spans 15 residues. Looked up from germline, CDR1 is KGHDR and CDR2 is SFDVKD. The CDR3: CATSDLQSGRHEQFF. The CDR3 region has the DNA TGTGCCACCAGTGATTTGCAGTCAGGGAGGCATGAGCAGTTCTTC.

The chain is built from TRBV11-2 and TRBJ2-2, with 7 positions matching TRBD2. J lost 0 bases, V lost 7 bases, and 11 bases had no gene match. The CDR3 contains 17 residues. Germline V lookup: CDR1 SGHAT, CDR2 FQNNGV. The CDR3 reads CASTRLGGRSNTGELFF. CDR3 DNA: TGTGCCAGCACCCGTTTGGGAGGGCGGTCGAACACCGGGGAGCTGTTTTTT.

The gene calls are TRBV29-1 and TRBJ2-7; D remains unclear. The V gene's germline CDR1 is SQVTM and CDR2 ANQGSEA. Trimming removed 4 bases from V and 0 bases from J, with 10 bases in between. The CDR3 has 13 residues. The CDR3: CSVGLAHSYEQYF. As DNA, the CDR3 is TGCAGCGTTGGCCTCGCGCACTCCTACGAGCAGTACTTC.

In this sample, this clone turned up a few times. J is TRBJ1-5 and V is TRBV9, with D hard to call. From germline, CDR1 is SGDLS and CDR2 YYNGEE. The CDR3 sequence is 13 residues long. Trimming took 0 bases from V and 3 from J, leaving 4 bases between them. CDR3 bases: TGTGCCAGCAGCGTAGGGGTCAATCAGCCCCAGCATTTT. This codes for CASSVGVNQPQHF.

The DNA for the CDR3 is TGTGCCAGCAGCCAAACTAGCGGGAGGGCCAAGTTCCCCTACGAGCAGTACTTC. It specifies CASSQTSGRAKFPYEQYF. The chain recombines TRBV3-1 (or the pseudogene TRBV3-2) with TRBJ2-7, with TRBD2 matching over 13 bases. This CDR3 is 18 amino acids long. The V gene's germline CDR1 is LGHDT and CDR2 YNNKEL (reference sequence). Trimming took 2 bases from V and 2 from J; bases not matched to a gene: 9.

Here the CDR3 reads CASSREGQNNSPLHF. CDR3 DNA sequence: TGCGCCAGCAGTCGGGAGGGCCAAAATAATTCACCCCTCCACTTT. This chain joins TRBV4-1 and TRBJ1-6; no definite D call. The CDR3 is 15 amino acids. Trimming stripped 6 bases from V and 5 bases from J, with 14 bases between. In germline, CDR1 is MGHRA, CDR2 YSYEKL.

The CDR3 protein is CASSRHISQVNYGYTF. The CDR3 DNA reads TGCGCCAGCAGCCGGCATATTTCACAGGTTAACTATGGCTACACCTTC. The rearrangement links TRBV4-3 to TRBJ1-2, with D perhaps TRBD1 (5 bases). The germline V gene encodes CDR1 LGHNA and CDR2 YSLEER. V lost 4 bases and J lost 1, with 16 bases in between. This CDR3 has 16 residues.

The rearrangement joins TRBV6-5 to TRBJ1-2; no definite D call. Germline assignment: CDR1 MNHEY and CDR2 SVGAGI. V lost 0 bases and J lost 6, with 8 bases in between. There are 13 residues in the CDR3. In nucleotides, the CDR3 is TGTGCCAGCAGTTACTCCCGGATGGATGGCTACACCTTC. Its protein product is CASSYSRMDGYTF.

J is TRBJ2-3 and V is TRBV7-3; 12 nucleotides match TRBD2. CDR3 size: 15 residues. CDR1 and CDR2 from the germline V gene are SGHTA and FQGTGA. With 4 bases clipped from V and 8 bases from J, the junction kept 7 bases outside the gene matches. DNA for the CDR3: TGTGCCAGCAGCTACCAGACTAGCGGGGGCGCTACGCAGTATTTT. It encodes CASSYQTSGGATQYF.

This clone was found a few times. The chain employs TRBV11-1 and TRBJ1-2; D may be TRBD1 (6 bases). V gave up 8 bases and J gave up 7 bases, with 17 bases separating them. The germline V gene has CDR1 SGHAT and CDR2 FQDESV (reference sequence). The CDR3 is made up of 13 amino acids. The CDR3 sequence: CASGMGRGSGYTF. The CDR3 region has the DNA TGTGCCAGCGGGATGGGCAGGGGAAGTGGCTACACCTTC.

This clone was seen only a few times. This rearrangement joins TRBV9 to TRBJ2-5; 8 bases agree with TRBD2. CDR3 length equals 16 residues. From germline, CDR1 is SGDLS and CDR2 YYNGEE. V gave up 0 bases and J gave up 3 bases; unmatched junction bases: 7. CDR3 loop: CASSVAGGGQEETQYF. In nucleotides, the CDR3 is TGTGCCAGCAGCGTAGCGGGGGGGGGCCAGGAAGAGACCCAGTACTTC.

This clone was recorded a few times. This rearrangement joins TRBV2 to TRBJ2-7; 8 nucleotides agree with TRBD2. Germline CDR1 and CDR2: SNHLY and FYNNEI. The CDR3 is made up of 13 amino acids. Losses at the gene ends were 8 bases for V and 4 bases for J; bases not matched to a gene: 7. CDR3 DNA sequence: TGTGCCAGCTGGGGACTAGGCGGTTACGAGCAGTACTTC. Protein product: CASWGLGGYEQYF.

The chain couples TRBV21-1 to TRBJ1-5; the table's D call of TRBD1 was not tested on the DNA. TRBV21-1 is a listed pseudogene. CDR3 length: 16 residues. This CDR3 reads CASSQDDRGRGQPQHF. The DNA of the CDR3 is TGTGCCAGCAGCCAAGATGACAGGGGGCGAGGACAGCCCCAGCATTTT.

The chain combines TRBV30 with TRBJ2-7; D gene ambiguous. V was pared by 5 bases and J by 3 bases, with 5 bases between. Germline V gives CDR1 GTSNPN, CDR2 SVGIG (reference sequence). This CDR3 is built from 10 residues. CDR3 loop: CAWGLYEQYF. In DNA, the CDR3 is TGTGCCTGGGGCCTCTACGAGCAGTACTTC.

V gene TRBV5-1 combines with J gene TRBJ1-4; TRBD1 aligns across 7 bases. Germline V lookup: CDR1 SGHRS, CDR2 YFSETQ. After removal of 3 bases from V and 7 bases from J, the junction contained 6 bases not matched to a gene. The CDR3 sequence is 14 residues long. This CDR3 is CASSSTGTGEKLFF. As DNA, the CDR3 is TGCGCCAGCAGCTCGACAGGGACGGGTGAAAAACTGTTTTTT.

The chain employs TRBV11-3 and TRBJ2-5; D is unresolved. Germline V gene data show CDR1 as SGHNT and CDR2 as YENEEA. The CDR3 has 15 amino acids. Trimming removed 1 base from V and 2 bases from J, with 11 bases in between. The CDR3 DNA sequence: TGTGCCAGCAGCTTAGCACTTAACGGGCAAGAGACCCAGTACTTC. It is translated as CASSLALNGQETQYF.

This chain joins TRBV6-5 and TRBJ1-5; TRBD1 is a possible D gene (5 bases). Germline loops: CDR1 MNHEY, CDR2 SVGAGI. The CDR3 is 15 residues long. Trimming pared 0 bases from V and 8 bases from J, leaving 14 bases between. In DNA, the CDR3 is TGTGCCAGCAGTTACTCGAGTTGGGGGGGGAAGCCCCAGCATTTT. Protein product: CASSYSSWGGKPQHF.

The gene calls are TRBV24-1 and TRBJ1-4; a weak D match, TRBD1 (5 bases). The germline CDR1 and CDR2 sequences are KGHDR and SFDVKD. This CDR3 is 13 amino acids long. V lost 5 bases and J 5 bases, leaving 8 bases between the germline ends. The CDR3 DNA sequence: TGTGCCACCAGTGGTCAGGGAAATGAAAAACTGTTTTTT. It is translated as CATSGQGNEKLFF.

The V and J genes are TRBV6-1 and TRBJ2-7, with D uncertain. The germline CDR1 and CDR2 sequences are MNHNS and SASEGT. V lost 3 bases and J 9 bases, leaving 6 bases between the germline ends. The CDR3 spans 10 residues. The CDR3 nucleotides are TGTGCCAGCAGTGATGCTTGGCAGTACTTC. Translated: CASSDAWQYF.

The chain has TRBV3-1 (or the pseudogene TRBV3-2) and TRBJ1-5; D gene unclear. V was pared by 4 bases and J by 3 bases, with 13 bases between. The CDR3 has 15 residues. Germline V gives CDR1 LGHDT, CDR2 YNNKEL (reference sequence). CDR3 protein: CASSRKGGINQPQHF. In DNA form, the CDR3 reads TGTGCCAGCAGCCGAAAGGGAGGGATCAATCAGCCCCAGCATTTT.